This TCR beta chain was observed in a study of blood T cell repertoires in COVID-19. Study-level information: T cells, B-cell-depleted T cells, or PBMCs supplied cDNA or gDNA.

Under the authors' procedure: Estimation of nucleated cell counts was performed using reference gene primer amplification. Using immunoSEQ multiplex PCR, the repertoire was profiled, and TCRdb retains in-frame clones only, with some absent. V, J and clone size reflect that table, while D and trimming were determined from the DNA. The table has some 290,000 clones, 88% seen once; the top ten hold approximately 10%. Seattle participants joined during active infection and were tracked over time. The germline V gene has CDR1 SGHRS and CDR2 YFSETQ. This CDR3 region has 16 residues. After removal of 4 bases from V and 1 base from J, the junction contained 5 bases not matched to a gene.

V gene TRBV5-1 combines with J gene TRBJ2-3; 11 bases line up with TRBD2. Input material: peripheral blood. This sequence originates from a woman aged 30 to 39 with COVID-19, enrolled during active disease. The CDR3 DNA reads TGCGCCAGCAGCAGTAGCGGGAGGGGAGGCACAGATACGCAGTATTTT. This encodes CASSSSGRGGTDTQYF.